Following are 20 T cell receptor beta chains from one sample sequenced in a study of graft-versus-host responses after intestinal transplantation. Method: immunoSEQ multiplex PCR; TCRdb's copy keeps in-frame clones and lacks some. The repertoire holds roughly 100,000 clones, with 85% to 95% as singletons. The antigens these receptors bind are not known. This sample comprised unstimulated CD8+ T cells sorted from spleen or lymph node cells, obtained before transplant. Receptors originate from a human donor who was the organ donor for an intestinal transplant.

V usage is TRBV13 and J usage is TRBJ1-1; 7 positions match TRBD1. V lost 4 bases to trimming and J lost 1 base; unmatched junction nucleotides: 6. The CDR3 totals 15 residues. The germline V gene has CDR1 PRHDT and CDR2 FYEKMQ (reference sequence). CDR3 sequence (DNA): TGTGCCAGCAGCTACGACAGGGTTAAGAACACTGAAGCTTTCTTT. Translating it yields CASSYDRVKNTEAFF.

The V call is TRBV30, the J call TRBJ2-1, with no clear D. The ends were cut back, 3 bases at V and 8 bases at J, with 8 bases in the middle. The CDR3 length is 11 residues. Germline V gene sequence: CDR1 GTSNPN, CDR2 SVGIG (reference sequence). The CDR3 bases are TGTGCCTGGAGGCAGGAATATGAGCAGTTCTTC. Protein: CAWRQEYEQFF.

This chain joins TRBV19 and TRBJ2-7; D gene unclear. This CDR3 contains 13 residues. V lost 4 bases to trimming and J lost 0 bases, with 7 bases between them. CDR1 and CDR2 from the germline V gene are LNHDA and SQIVND (reference sequence). The CDR3 sequence is CASSSPDSYEQYF. The DNA for the CDR3 is TGTGCCAGTAGTAGTCCAGACTCCTACGAGCAGTACTTC.

This clone was counted a single time. The chain couples TRBV10-1 to TRBJ2-5; D not resolved. Germline CDR1 WNHNN, CDR2 SYGVQD (reference sequence). The CDR3 consists of 14 residues. Trimming took off 0 bases at V and 5 bases at J, with 10 bases between the two ends. The chain's CDR3 is CASSESTPWETQYF. The CDR3, as DNA: TGCGCCAGCAGTGAGTCAACACCTTGGGAGACCCAGTACTTC.

The chain has TRBV10-3 and TRBJ2-7; tentative D call: TRBD2 (6 bases). Trimming removed 10 bases from V and 5 bases from J, with 24 bases in between. The CDR3 has 15 amino acids. CDR1 ENHRY and CDR2 SYGVKD come from the germline V gene. The CDR3: CATSAGRNDDHEQYF. In DNA form, the CDR3 reads TGTGCCACCAGCGCGGGGCGAAATGATGACCACGAGCAGTACTTC.

The chain is built from TRBV9 and TRBJ2-1; the D gene is possibly TRBD2 (5 bases). The germline V and J ends were trimmed by 0 bases and 3 bases, with 10 bases remaining between them. The germline gives CDR1 SGDLS, CDR2 YYNGEE. The CDR3 is 15 amino acids. CDR3 loop: CASSVAGSYYNEQFF. The DNA for the CDR3 is TGTGCCAGCAGCGTAGCGGGGTCGTACTACAATGAGCAGTTCTTC.

This clone has only a few counts. V is TRBV30 and J is TRBJ1-6; TRBD1 aligns across 9 bases. With 5 bases clipped from V and 10 bases from J, the junction kept 9 bases outside the gene matches. This CDR3 is built from 14 residues. The germline CDR1 and CDR2 sequences are GTSNPN and SVGIG (reference sequence). The CDR3 region has the DNA TGTGCCTGGTCCGAAGGGACAGGGATATCACCCCTCCACTTT. The encoded protein is CAWSEGTGISPLHF. The full variable domain, completed using reference TRBV30 and TRBJ1-6, is SQTIHQWPATLVQPVGSPLSLECTVEGTSNPNLYWYRQAAGRGLQLLFYSVGIGQISSEVPQNLSASRPQDRQFILSSKKLLLSDSGFYLCAWSEGTGISPLHFGNGTRLTVT.

This chain uses TRBV13 with TRBJ2-7, with 12 nucleotides matching TRBD2. Unmatched junction bases numbered 5, after V lost 5 bases and J lost 9 bases. Germline V gives CDR1 PRHDT, CDR2 FYEKMQ (reference sequence). This CDR3 contains 13 residues. The CDR3, as DNA: TGTGCCAGCAGCCCGGGGACTAGCGGGCCGCAGTACTTC. This gives the protein CASSPGTSGPQYF. Together with reference TRBV13 and TRBJ2-7, the CDR3 gives the full variable domain: AAGVIQSPRHLIKEKRETATLKCYPIPRHDTVYWYQQGPGQDPQFLISFYEKMQSDKGSIPDRFSAQQFSDYHSELNMSSLELGDSALYFCASSPGTSGPQYFGPGTRLTVT.

The J gene is TRBJ2-1, the V gene TRBV2, with D possibly matching TRBD2 (5 bases). Trimming pared 4 bases from V and 7 bases from J, leaving 11 bases between. Germline values: CDR1 SNHLY, CDR2 FYNNEI. The CDR3 spans 13 residues. The CDR3 DNA sequence: TGTGCCAGCAGTGTGTCCGGGAAAAATGAGCAGTTCTTC. Translating it yields CASSVSGKNEQFF.

The chain has TRBV4-1 and TRBJ2-1; D is perhaps TRBD1 (5 bases). Germline V gives CDR1 MGHRA, CDR2 YSYEKL. This CDR3 is built from 17 residues. The V end lost 0 bases, the J end lost 0 bases, and 12 bases lay between the germline ends. CDR3 sequence (DNA): TGCGCCAGCAGCCAAGAAGGGGTGGGCGTCTCCTACAATGAGCAGTTCTTC. Amino acids: CASSQEGVGVSYNEQFF.

The rearrangement links TRBV19 to TRBJ1-6; TRBD1 might be the D (5 bases). CDR3 size: 23 residues. Trimming shortened V by 3 bases and J by 2 bases, and 32 bases separated the two germline ends. In germline, CDR1 is LNHDA, CDR2 SQIVND (reference sequence). This CDR3 reads CASSIPSTPPGLRSSPYNSPLHF. In DNA, the CDR3 is TGTGCCAGTAGTATCCCGTCGACCCCACCGGGACTCCGCTCAAGCCCCTATAATTCACCCCTCCACTTT.

The chain has TRBV27 and TRBJ2-3, with D possibly being TRBD2 (6 bases). The CDR3 has 15 amino acids. Germline V gene lookup returns CDR1 MNHEY and CDR2 SMNVEV (reference sequence). Trimming stripped 3 bases from V and 9 bases from J, with 19 bases between. The CDR3 sequence: CASSFNITSTGTQYF. The CDR3 nucleotides read TGTGCCAGCAGTTTCAACATAACTAGCACTGGAACGCAGTATTTT.

The rearrangement links TRBV28 to TRBJ2-3; 7 positions agree with TRBD1. V lost 5 bases, J lost 2 bases, and 10 bases stayed unmatched. The CDR3 spans 16 residues. Germline loops: CDR1 MDHEN, CDR2 SYDVKM. CDR3 sequence reads: CASSTARQGFTDTQYF. The CDR3 DNA sequence: TGTGCCAGCAGTACCGCGAGACAGGGATTCACAGATACGCAGTATTTT.

V is TRBV29-1 and J is TRBJ1-2, with D hard to call. Trimming shortened V by 0 bases and J by 4 bases, and 9 bases separated the two germline ends. Germline-derived CDR1 and CDR2 are SQVTM and ANQGSEA. This CDR3 has 13 residues. This CDR3 is CSVEEIQLYGYTF. CDR3 DNA sequence: TGCAGCGTTGAAGAAATACAGCTCTATGGCTACACCTTC.

The J gene is TRBJ2-3, the V gene TRBV11-3, with a weak D call TRBD2 (5 bases). Germline assignment: CDR1 SGHNT and CDR2 YENEEA. With 1 base removed from V and 6 bases from J, the gap between germline ends came to 23 bases. The CDR3 runs 18 residues. CDR3 sequence (DNA): TGTGCCAGCAGCTTAGCTAGCCGGATCCGGATCCAAACGGATACGCAGTATTTT. It is translated as CASSLASRIRIQTDTQYF.

This clone showed up just once. For the CDR3, the DNA is TGTGCCAGCAGTGTCAGTCCAGGGGGCTATGGCTACACCTTC. Protein: CASSVSPGGYGYTF. V usage is TRBV6-4 and J usage is TRBJ1-2; 7 bases fit TRBD1. The germline V gene encodes CDR1 MRHNA and CDR2 SNTAGT. This CDR3 is 14 amino acids long. V lost 4 bases to trimming and J lost 4 bases; unmatched junction nucleotides: 6.

The rearrangement joins TRBV5-6 to TRBJ2-4, with 15 nucleotides matching TRBD2. Germline CDR1 is SGHDT and CDR2 is YYEEEE. The CDR3 spans 16 residues. V was pared by 4 bases and J by 3 bases, with 2 bases of the junction left unmatched. CDR3 bases: TGTGCCAGCAGCACGGGACTAGCGGGAGGCAAAAACATTCAGTACTTC. It codes for CASSTGLAGGKNIQYF.

The chain has TRBV27 and TRBJ2-2; 12 bases map to TRBD1. This CDR3 comprises 15 residues. Per germline, CDR1 MNHEY and CDR2 SMNVEV (reference sequence). V lost 4 bases and J lost 6; bases outside the gene matches: 3. The chain's CDR3 is CASSWGQGASGELFF. CDR3 bases: TGTGCCAGCAGTTGGGGACAGGGGGCTTCCGGGGAGCTGTTTTTT.

V and J are TRBV5-1 and TRBJ2-2, with D possibly matching TRBD1 (5 bases). The length of the CDR3 is 14 residues. Deletions cut 3 bases from V and 7 bases from J, with 13 bases between. Germline loops: CDR1 SGHRS, CDR2 YFSETQ. The CDR3 coding sequence is TGCGCCAGCAGCTGGACCTCTCAGGGCGGGGAGCTGTTTTTT. Protein: CASSWTSQGGELFF.

The chain employs TRBV30 and TRBJ2-1; 10 bases are a match to TRBD1. CDR3 length: 14 residues. Germline CDR1 is GTSNPN and CDR2 is SVGIG (reference sequence). V shed 2 bases and J 8 bases; nucleotides not matched to a gene: 6. The CDR3 bases are TGTGCCTGGAGTCCCGGGACAGGGGTGGATGAGCAGTTCTTC. This gives the protein CAWSPGTGVDEQFF.